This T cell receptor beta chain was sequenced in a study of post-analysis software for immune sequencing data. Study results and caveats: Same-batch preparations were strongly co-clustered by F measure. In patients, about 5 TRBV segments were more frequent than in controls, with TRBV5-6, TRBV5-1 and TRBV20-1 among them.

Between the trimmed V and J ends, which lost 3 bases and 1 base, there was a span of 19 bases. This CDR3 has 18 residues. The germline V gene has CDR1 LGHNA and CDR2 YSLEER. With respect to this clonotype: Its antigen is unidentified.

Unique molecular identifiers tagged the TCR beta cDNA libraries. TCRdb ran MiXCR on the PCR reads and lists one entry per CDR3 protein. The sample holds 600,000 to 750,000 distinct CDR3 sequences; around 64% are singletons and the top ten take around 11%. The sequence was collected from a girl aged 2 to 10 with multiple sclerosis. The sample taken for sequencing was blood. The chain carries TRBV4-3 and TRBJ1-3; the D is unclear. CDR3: CASSQYPVGRGSGNTIYF. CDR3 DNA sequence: TGCGCCAGCAGCCAGTACCCCGTGGGTCGTGGGTCTGGAAACACCATATATTTT.